The rows below give T cell receptor beta chains drawn from one sample of a study of T cell changes during pregnancy in multiple sclerosis. Using immunoSEQ multiplex PCR, the repertoire was profiled, and TCRdb retains in-frame clones only, with some absent. The sample yields 70,000 to 100,000 clones, 90% to 95% seen once. This specimen consisted of peripheral blood, obtained in the third trimester of pregnancy. The source is a female donor with multiple sclerosis, enrolled in a pregnancy study. CDR3s include the opening cysteine and the closing phenylalanine or tryptophan. Each record gives: V gene, J gene, D gene, clone size, CDR3 protein, CDR3 DNA. The D gene is left open where the match is weak. Rows give clone size only sometimes, using once, few, many, or a class for an expanded clone.

>TRBV7-3|TRBJ1-1|NA|NA
CASSLSENTEAFF
TGTGCCAGCAGCTTGTCAGAGAACACTGAAGCTTTCTTT
>TRBV19|TRBJ2-5|TRBD2|once
CASSSLAGGWQETQYF
TGTGCCAGCTCTTCACTAGCGGGAGGGTGGCAAGAGACCCAGTACTTC
>TRBV27|TRBJ2-3|TRBD2|NA
CASSLSRLAGGDTQYF
TGTGCCAGCAGTTTATCCAGACTAGCGGGGGGGGATACGCAGTATTTT
>TRBV4-2|TRBJ2-1|NA|NA
CASSRLVWVDEQFF
TGTGCCAGCAGCCGACTAGTCTGGGTGGATGAGCAGTTCTTC
>TRBV20-1|TRBJ2-1|NA|NA
CSVRGEFF
TGCAGTGTCAGGGGAGAGTTCTTC
>TRBV5-3|TRBJ2-7|TRBD1|NA
CARSGRTGGRFYEQYF
TGTGCCAGAAGCGGGCGGACAGGGGGAAGGTTTTACGAGCAGTACTTC
>TRBV13|TRBJ1-4|TRBD1|NA
CASSTRTGALANEKLFF
TGTGCCAGCAGCACCCGGACAGGGGCATTAGCTAATGAAAAACTGTTTTTT
>TRBV29-1|TRBJ1-2|TRBD1|NA
CSAAGTAYGYTF
TGCAGCGCCGCCGGGACAGCTTATGGCTACACCTTC
>TRBV4-1|TRBJ2-3|TRBD1|NA
CASSQGTGTQYF
TGCGCCAGCAGCCAAGGGACAGGGACGCAGTATTTT
>TRBV7-8|TRBJ2-7|NA|NA
CASSLWAQGPRLSYEQYF
TGTGCCAGCAGCTTATGGGCGCAGGGCCCCCGCCTATCCTACGAGCAGTACTTC
>TRBV19|TRBJ1-1|NA|NA
CASSISQKNTEAFF
TGTGCCAGTAGTATTTCTCAGAAGAACACTGAAGCTTTCTTT